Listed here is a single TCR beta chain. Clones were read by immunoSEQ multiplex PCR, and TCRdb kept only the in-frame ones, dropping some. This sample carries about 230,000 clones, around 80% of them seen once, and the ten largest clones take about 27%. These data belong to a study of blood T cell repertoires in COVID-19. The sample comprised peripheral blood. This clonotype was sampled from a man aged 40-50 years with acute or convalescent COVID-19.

The CDR3 reads CASSPERQGFSGANVLTF. The CDR3 bases are TGCGCCAGCAGCCCGGAGAGACAGGGATTCTCTGGGGCCAACGTCCTGACTTTC. The chain uses TRBV5-1 and TRBJ2-6, with 7 bases matching TRBD1. The J segment lost 0 bases and the V segment lost 4 bases, leaving 10 bases of the junction unmatched. This CDR3 has 18 residues. Germline V CDR1 and CDR2: SGHRS, YFSETQ. The entire variable domain, with the rest obtained from reference TRBV5-1 and TRBJ2-6, is as follows: KAGVTQTPRYLIKTRGQQVTLSCSPISGHRSVSWYQQTPGQGLQFLFEYFSETQRNKGNFPGRFSGRQFSNSRSEMNVSTLELGDSALYLCASSPERQGFSGANVLTFGAGSRLTVL.